This passage covers 25 T cell receptor beta chains from one sample sequenced in a study of PD-L1 blockade in urothelial cancer. Time point described: pretreatment peripheral blood. TCRdb's table, derived via immunoSEQ multiplex PCR, lists solely in-frame clones and lacks some. The repertoire holds under 70,000 clones, with about 81% as singletons. Sequenced material: PBMCs, taken around atezolizumab (anti-PD-L1) treatment. The receptors derive from a man between 70 and 80 years old with urothelial cancer.

Note on this clone: The DNA is omitted, as the CDR3 cannot be located on it reliably, and the CDR3 follows TCRdb's listing. The chain is built from TRBV2 and TRBJ2-3; the table's D call TRBD2 went unverified against the DNA. 14 amino acids form the CDR3, both terminal residues included. The germline V gene encodes CDR1 SNHLY and CDR2 FYNNEI. CDR3 residues: CASSTSGYTDTQYF.

The chain has TRBV12-2 and TRBJ1-1. TRBV12-2 is annotated as a pseudogene. CDR3 length equals 18 residues. In DNA form, the CDR3 reads TGTGCAAGTCGCTTAGGGCGGCAGCCGAACATAGCGAACACTGAAGCTTTCTTT. It encodes CASRLGRQPNIANTEAFF.

This chain uses TRBV27 with TRBJ1-3; 7 positions match TRBD1. Per the germline V gene, CDR1 is MNHEY and CDR2 is SMNVEV (reference sequence). The CDR3 has 15 residues. Trimming at V came to 5 bases and at J to 4 bases, leaving 8 bases not matched to a gene. CDR3 bases: TGTGCCAGCAGTCCCGACAGGGCCCGGGGAAACACCATATATTTT. Translating it yields CASSPDRARGNTIYF.

This clone has a single count. The chain recombines TRBV19 with TRBJ1-5, with TRBD1 matching 7 bases. This CDR3 region has 15 residues. Germline V gives CDR1 LNHDA, CDR2 SQIVND (reference sequence). With V trimmed by 4 bases and J by 9 bases, 12 bases remained unmatched. The CDR3 DNA follows: TGTGCCAGTAGTAGGGCCGGGACAGAGCCTCGGCCCCAGCATTTT. It encodes CASSRAGTEPRPQHF.

Here the CDR3 reads CASTRSGNYGYTF. In DNA form, the CDR3 reads TGTGCCAGCACTCGATCAGGGAACTATGGCTACACCTTC. The chain is built from TRBV6-1 and TRBJ1-2; D perhaps matches TRBD1 (5 bases). Germline CDR1 is MNHNS and CDR2 is SASEGT. Between the trimmed V and J ends, which lost 7 bases and 2 bases, there was a span of 11 bases. This CDR3 is built from 13 residues.

This rearrangement joins TRBV27 to TRBJ2-7, with 11 nucleotides matching TRBD2. CDR1 is MNHEY, CDR2 SMNVEV, per germline (reference sequence). The CDR3 spans 16 residues. V lost 3 bases to trimming and J lost 2 bases; unmatched junction nucleotides: 6. The CDR3 nucleotides read TGTGCCAGCAGTTTGTTAACTAGCGGGGGAACCTACGAGCAGTACTTC. Translating it yields CASSLLTSGGTYEQYF.

The chain is built from TRBV27 and TRBJ2-7, with D uncertain. CDR1 and CDR2 from the germline V gene are MNHEY and SMNVEV (reference sequence). The CDR3 sequence is 13 residues long. Trimming removed 6 bases from V and 6 bases from J, with 15 bases in between. The DNA of the CDR3 is TGTGCCAGCAGCATAGACAAGGTCGGCGAGCAGTACTTC. Amino acid sequence: CASSIDKVGEQYF.

V gene TRBV21-1 combines with J gene TRBJ2-7; the table gives TRBD1 as D, unverified against the DNA. TRBV21-1 is listed as a pseudogene. This CDR3 is 15 amino acids long. CDR3 loop: CASSVPDRSDYEQYF. In nucleotides, the CDR3 is TGTGCCAGCAGCGTACCGGACAGGTCGGACTACGAGCAGTACTTC.

The chain recombines TRBV29-1 with TRBJ1-1, with D hard to call. The V end lost 7 bases, the J end lost 4 bases, and 10 bases lay between the germline ends. The CDR3 extends over 11 amino acids. Germline V gives CDR1 SQVTM, CDR2 ANQGSEA. The CDR3 bases are TGCAGCGCTGCCTGGGCCACTGAAGCTTTCTTT. Protein product: CSAAWATEAFF.

V usage is TRBV11-2 and J usage is TRBJ2-1; D is unclear. The V end lost 0 bases, the J end lost 3 bases, and 12 bases lay between the germline ends. In germline, CDR1 is SGHAT, CDR2 FQNNGV. The CDR3 loop spans 16 amino acids. The CDR3, as DNA: TGTGCCAGCAGCTTAGAAGAACTGGTACTCTACAATGAGCAGTTCTTC. This translates into CASSLEELVLYNEQFF.

This chain links TRBV27 with TRBJ2-2; D uncertain. With 5 bases removed from V and 4 bases from J, the gap between germline ends came to 11 bases. Per germline, CDR1 MNHEY and CDR2 SMNVEV (reference sequence). This CDR3 has 14 residues. The CDR3 protein is CASSSASRTGELFF. CDR3 bases: TGTGCCAGCAGTAGCGCTTCTCGCACCGGGGAGCTGTTTTTT.

The J gene is TRBJ2-5, the V gene TRBV7-2; D perhaps matches TRBD2 (6 bases). The germline V gene has CDR1 SGHTA and CDR2 FQGNSA. Trimming removed 1 base from V and 4 bases from J, with 10 bases in between. The CDR3 extends over 14 amino acids. CDR3 nucleotides: TGTGCCAGCAGCTTAGGGGTAGCGGTAGAGACCCAGTACTTC. This codes for CASSLGVAVETQYF.

This clone has only one observation. V and J are TRBV4-1 and TRBJ2-1; 8 bases line up with TRBD2. V was clipped by 1 base and J by 4 bases; unmatched bases: 0. The germline V gene has CDR1 MGHRA and CDR2 YSYEKL. The CDR3 runs 14 residues. The chain's CDR3 is CASSQVAGYNEQFF. The CDR3 DNA reads TGCGCCAGCAGCCAAGTAGCGGGATACAATGAGCAGTTCTTC.

V usage is TRBV4-3 and J usage is TRBJ2-7; D possibly corresponds to TRBD1 (6 bases). The CDR3 runs to 15 residues. Germline lookup yields CDR1 LGHNA and CDR2 YSLEER. V was trimmed by 0 bases and J by 3 bases, leaving 12 bases between them. CDR3 region: CASSQEPGQLYEQYF. CDR3 bases: TGCGCCAGCAGCCAAGAGCCGGGACAACTCTACGAGCAGTACTTC.

The V call is TRBV5-4, the J call TRBJ2-3, with TRBD2 as a possible D gene (5 bases). V gave up 0 bases and J gave up 5 bases, with 10 bases separating them. Per germline, CDR1 SGHNT and CDR2 YYREEE (reference sequence). The CDR3 covers 14 residues. CDR3 nucleotide sequence: TGTGCCAGCAGCTTGGGCACGGACTTAGATACGCAGTATTTT. This codes for CASSLGTDLDTQYF.

V and J are TRBV27 and TRBJ2-1; 8 nucleotides agree with TRBD2. Unmatched junction bases numbered 7, after V lost 1 base and J lost 8 bases. CDR3 length: 15 residues. Germline V gene lookup returns CDR1 MNHEY and CDR2 SMNVEV (reference sequence). The CDR3 bases are TGTGCCAGCAGTTTATTAAGCGGGAGCGGGGATGAGCAGTTCTTC. Translating gives CASSLLSGSGDEQFF.

This chain uses TRBV19 with TRBJ2-1; 12 positions agree with TRBD2. V dropped 6 bases and J dropped 5; count of bases not matched to a gene: 5. CDR3 length: 15 residues. From germline, CDR1 is LNHDA and CDR2 SQIVND (reference sequence). CDR3 in DNA: TGTGCCAGTAGCAGACTAGCGGGAGTGAACAATGAGCAGTTCTTC. Residues: CASSRLAGVNNEQFF.

In DNA form, the CDR3 reads TGTGCCAGCAGCCCAACAGAACGGGGGATCTCCTACGAGCAGTACTTC. This gives the protein CASSPTERGISYEQYF. V and J are TRBV5-5 and TRBJ2-7; D possibly corresponds to TRBD2 (6 bases). The CDR3 runs to 16 residues. The germline gives CDR1 SGHKS, CDR2 YYEKEE (reference sequence). Trimming removed 4 bases at V and 0 bases at J, with 17 bases between.

The CDR3 DNA follows: TGCGCCAGCAGCCCGGGACAGGGGGAGTCTGGGGCCAACGTCCTGACTTTC. It is translated as CASSPGQGESGANVLTF. The gene calls are TRBV4-3 and TRBJ2-6; 11 bases fit TRBD1. Germline trimming cut 4 bases from V and 1 base from J; bases unmatched to any gene: 3. The CDR3 is 17 residues long. CDR1 LGHNA and CDR2 YSLEER come from the germline V gene.

The sample holds a few counts of this clone. The chain joins TRBV6-6 to TRBJ2-3, with a weak D call TRBD2 (6 bases). This CDR3 has 12 amino acids. From germline, CDR1 is MNHNY and CDR2 SVGAGI (reference sequence). V was pared by 4 bases and J by 9 bases, with 11 bases between. CDR3 in amino acids: CASSWSSETQYF. The CDR3 coding sequence is TGTGCCAGCAGTTGGTCTAGCGAGACGCAGTATTTT.

V usage is TRBV4-1 and J usage is TRBJ1-1; 8 bases are shared with TRBD1. V lost 4 bases to trimming and J lost 1 base; unmatched junction nucleotides: 2. The CDR3 runs 14 residues. The V gene's germline CDR1 is MGHRA and CDR2 YSYEKL. This chain's CDR3 is CASSPGQANTEAFF. The CDR3 nucleotides read TGCGCCAGCAGCCCGGGACAGGCGAACACTGAAGCTTTCTTT.

This chain links TRBV5-5 with TRBJ2-3; the D is unclear. This CDR3 has 14 amino acids. Germline CDR1 SGHKS, CDR2 YYEKEE (reference sequence). Trimming took off 6 bases at V and 2 bases at J, with 13 bases between the two ends. CDR3 DNA: TGTGCCAGCACAGACGCGGAGTTCACAGATACGCAGTATTTT. It encodes CASTDAEFTDTQYF.

The rearrangement links TRBV19 to TRBJ1-2, with TRBD1 matching 8 bases. Germline V CDR1 and CDR2: LNHDA, SQIVND (reference sequence). V shed 8 bases, J shed 0 bases, and the junction held 5 bases outside the gene matches. The CDR3 contains 14 residues. CDR3 coding DNA: TGTGCCAGTGCGGACAGGGCGACTAACTATGGCTACACCTTC. This codes for CASADRATNYGYTF.

The rearrangement joins TRBV10-3 to TRBJ2-1, with 8 nucleotides matching TRBD1. The CDR3 loop spans 15 amino acids. Germline values: CDR1 ENHRY, CDR2 SYGVKD. The trim removed 3 bases at V and 4 bases at J, leaving 5 bases unmatched. The CDR3 loop reads CAISEGQGAYNEQFF. CDR3 bases: TGTGCCATCAGTGAAGGGCAGGGGGCTTACAATGAGCAGTTCTTC.

This clone was counted only a few times. V usage is TRBV5-4 and J usage is TRBJ1-1, with unresolved D. CDR1 and CDR2 (germline): SGHNT, YYREEE (reference sequence). The ends were cut back, 0 bases at V and 6 bases at J, with 12 bases in the middle. This CDR3 has 14 residues. The CDR3 DNA reads as TGTGCCAGCAGCTTGGATTGGGCTCAAGCTGAAGCTTTCTTT. It is translated as CASSLDWAQAEAFF.